The 18 T cell receptor beta chains below all came from one sample that was sequenced in a study of OX40 agonist ivuxolimab in advanced cancers. Produced via immunoSEQ multiplex PCR; TCRdb's table is partial and in-frame only. The sample carries some 130,000 clones, 90% recorded once. The source was CD4+ or CD8+ T cells sorted from blood, collected in a trial of the OX40 agonist ivuxolimab. Source of these receptors: an adult with an advanced solid tumor such as melanoma, head and neck, liver or kidney cancer.

The chain combines TRBV19 with TRBJ1-2; 7 bases match TRBD1. Germline lookup yields CDR1 LNHDA and CDR2 SQIVND (reference sequence). After removal of 5 bases from V and 4 bases from J, the junction contained 10 bases not matched to a gene. The CDR3 has 15 amino acids. The CDR3 bases are TGTGCCAGTAGTCTTTGGGACAGAAGAAGCTATGGCTACACCTTC. It yields the protein CASSLWDRRSYGYTF.

The chain is built from TRBV18 and TRBJ2-2; TRBD2 aligns across 8 bases. With V trimmed by 3 bases and J by 7 bases, 7 bases remained unmatched. CDR1 is KGHSH and CDR2 is LQKENI in the germline V gene. The CDR3 has 15 residues. The CDR3 nucleotides are TGTGCCAGCTCACCGTCGGGAGGGCCGATCGGGGAGCTGTTTTTT. Translated: CASSPSGGPIGELFF.

This chain connects TRBV7-3 to TRBJ1-5; 8 positions match TRBD1. V lost 5 bases and J lost 7; bases outside the gene matches: 4. Germline CDR1 SGHTA, CDR2 FQGTGA. The CDR3 covers 13 residues. The CDR3 reads CASSAGGYQPQHF. CDR3 sequence (DNA): TGTGCCAGCAGCGCAGGGGGCTACCAGCCCCAGCATTTT.

This chain joins TRBV18 and TRBJ1-1; 7 nucleotides agree with TRBD1. V lost 0 bases, J lost 4 bases, and 11 bases stayed unmatched. This CDR3 contains 17 residues. Germline assignment: CDR1 KGHSH and CDR2 LQKENI. The CDR3 bases are TGTGCCAGCTCACCACCGGGCCTAACCGGGACAGTCACTGAAGCTTTCTTT. Translated, it gives CASSPPGLTGTVTEAFF.

The chain uses TRBV19 and TRBJ2-3; 10 bases are a match to TRBD2. The trim removed 0 bases at V and 6 bases at J, leaving 12 bases unmatched. Germline V gene sequence: CDR1 LNHDA, CDR2 SQIVND (reference sequence). The CDR3 has 18 amino acids. The chain's CDR3 is CASSIEGPSGGLHDTQYF. In DNA, the CDR3 is TGTGCCAGTAGTATAGAAGGCCCTAGCGGGGGCCTACATGATACGCAGTATTTT.

V usage is TRBV30 and J usage is TRBJ2-7; no clear D. Trimming removed 3 bases from V and 8 bases from J, with 14 bases in between. Germline values: CDR1 GTSNPN, CDR2 SVGIG (reference sequence). The CDR3 consists of 12 residues. The CDR3 sequence is CAWSGPPLQQYF. The CDR3 region has the DNA TGTGCCTGGAGCGGGCCGCCCCTTCAGCAGTACTTC.

The rearrangement links TRBV5-1 to TRBJ2-7; the match to TRBD1 covers 9 bases. CDR1 is SGHRS, CDR2 YFSETQ, per germline. J gave up 3 bases and V 0 bases, and 7 bases lay outside the gene matches. The CDR3 length is 16 residues. The CDR3 DNA is TGCGCCAGCAGCTTGGCCGGGGACAGGGTTCTCTACGAGCAGTACTTC. Its protein product is CASSLAGDRVLYEQYF.

The chain employs TRBV6-1 and TRBJ2-5; D is undetermined. The CDR3 runs 13 residues. The ends were cut back, 7 bases at V and 3 bases at J, with 12 bases in the middle. The V gene's germline CDR1 is MNHNS and CDR2 SASEGT. In DNA form, the CDR3 reads TGTGCCAGCACCTCCGGGCCGAAAGAGACCCAGTACTTC. Translating gives CASTSGPKETQYF.

The rearrangement uses TRBV5-1 and TRBJ1-2; D unresolved. Trimming pared 0 bases from V and 8 bases from J, leaving 14 bases between. CDR3 length: 14 amino acids. CDR1 SGHRS and CDR2 YFSETQ come from the germline V gene. The chain's CDR3 is CASSLATRVGGYTF. The CDR3, as DNA: TGCGCCAGCAGCTTGGCCACAAGGGTCGGGGGCTACACCTTC.

For the CDR3, the DNA is TGTGCCAGCAGCTTGTGGAGGGTCCACTACGAGCAGTACTTC. Its protein is CASSLWRVHYEQYF. The rearrangement links TRBV5-6 to TRBJ2-7, with D possibly matching TRBD2 (6 bases). The germline V gene has CDR1 SGHDT and CDR2 YYEEEE. The CDR3 is 14 residues long. The germline V and J ends were trimmed by 1 base and 3 bases, with 11 bases remaining between them.

The chain couples TRBV28 to TRBJ2-3; no firm D call. Trimming shortened V by 7 bases and J by 2 bases, and 4 bases separated the two germline ends. CDR1 and CDR2 (germline): MDHEN, SYDVKM. CDR3 length: 11 amino acids. CDR3 coding DNA: TGTGCCAGCAAGGCCACAGATACGCAGTATTTT. This encodes CASKATDTQYF.

V is TRBV5-1 and J is TRBJ2-1, with D tentatively TRBD1 (7 bases). Germline V gene data show CDR1 as SGHRS and CDR2 as YFSETQ. The CDR3 covers 17 residues. V lost 4 bases, J lost 6 bases, and 23 bases lay in between. CDR3 DNA sequence: TGCGCCAGCAGCCCGGACCCAGGGGGGATTTTAAGCAATGAGCAGTTCTTC. This translates into CASSPDPGGILSNEQFF.

The chain joins TRBV9 to TRBJ2-3, with TRBD2 identical over 9 bases. There are 18 residues in the CDR3. The V segment lost 0 bases and the J segment 4 bases; nucleotides outside the gene matches: 12. Germline CDR1 reads SGDLS; CDR2 reads YYNGEE. CDR3: CASSVVSNSGSGADTQYF. In DNA form, the CDR3 reads TGTGCCAGCAGCGTAGTCAGTAATAGCGGGAGTGGAGCAGATACGCAGTATTTT.

The CDR3 loop reads CASSFSDWKDTQYF. CDR3 coding DNA: TGTGCCAGCAGTTTCTCGGACTGGAAAGATACGCAGTATTTT. The rearrangement links TRBV27 to TRBJ2-3, with TRBD2 as a possible D gene (5 bases). The CDR3 has 14 residues. The germline V gene has CDR1 MNHEY and CDR2 SMNVEV (reference sequence). Deletions cut 3 bases from V and 5 bases from J, with 12 bases between.

The chain carries TRBV9 and TRBJ2-7; D is unclear. CDR1 is SGDLS and CDR2 is YYNGEE in the germline V gene. This CDR3 region has 15 residues. The V end was cut by 1 base, the J end by 6 bases, with 17 bases between. CDR3 loop: CASSVLPGIGLEQYF. CDR3 coding DNA: TGTGCCAGCAGCGTACTCCCAGGTATTGGGCTCGAGCAGTACTTC.

V usage is TRBV7-2 and J usage is TRBJ1-4, with a weak D call TRBD1 (5 bases). The CDR3 has 14 residues. Germline V lookup: CDR1 SGHTA, CDR2 FQGNSA. The germline V and J ends were trimmed by 3 bases and 3 bases, with 8 bases remaining between them. The CDR3 reads CASSFQGSNEKLFF. As DNA, the CDR3 is TGTGCCAGCAGCTTTCAGGGATCTAATGAAAAACTGTTTTTT.

Only one count was recorded for this clone. The rearrangement joins TRBV9 to TRBJ1-1; possibly TRBD1 for D (5 bases). The germline CDR1 and CDR2 sequences are SGDLS and YYNGEE. The CDR3 loop spans 15 amino acids. The V gene lost 4 bases and the J gene lost 3 bases, with 16 bases spanning the gap. In DNA form, the CDR3 reads TGTGCCAGCAGCCCTCAGGGAGAGGTCTACACTGAAGCTTTCTTT. Residues: CASSPQGEVYTEAFF.

The chain has TRBV28 and TRBJ1-4; 7 bases are a match to TRBD1. The CDR3 sequence is 15 residues long. V shed 7 bases, J shed 8 bases, and the junction held 13 bases outside the gene matches. CDR1 and CDR2 (germline): MDHEN, SYDVKM. In nucleotides, the CDR3 is TGTGCCAGCATTGCGTCCGACAGGGTAGGAGAAAAACTGTTTTTT. Its protein product is CASIASDRVGEKLFF.